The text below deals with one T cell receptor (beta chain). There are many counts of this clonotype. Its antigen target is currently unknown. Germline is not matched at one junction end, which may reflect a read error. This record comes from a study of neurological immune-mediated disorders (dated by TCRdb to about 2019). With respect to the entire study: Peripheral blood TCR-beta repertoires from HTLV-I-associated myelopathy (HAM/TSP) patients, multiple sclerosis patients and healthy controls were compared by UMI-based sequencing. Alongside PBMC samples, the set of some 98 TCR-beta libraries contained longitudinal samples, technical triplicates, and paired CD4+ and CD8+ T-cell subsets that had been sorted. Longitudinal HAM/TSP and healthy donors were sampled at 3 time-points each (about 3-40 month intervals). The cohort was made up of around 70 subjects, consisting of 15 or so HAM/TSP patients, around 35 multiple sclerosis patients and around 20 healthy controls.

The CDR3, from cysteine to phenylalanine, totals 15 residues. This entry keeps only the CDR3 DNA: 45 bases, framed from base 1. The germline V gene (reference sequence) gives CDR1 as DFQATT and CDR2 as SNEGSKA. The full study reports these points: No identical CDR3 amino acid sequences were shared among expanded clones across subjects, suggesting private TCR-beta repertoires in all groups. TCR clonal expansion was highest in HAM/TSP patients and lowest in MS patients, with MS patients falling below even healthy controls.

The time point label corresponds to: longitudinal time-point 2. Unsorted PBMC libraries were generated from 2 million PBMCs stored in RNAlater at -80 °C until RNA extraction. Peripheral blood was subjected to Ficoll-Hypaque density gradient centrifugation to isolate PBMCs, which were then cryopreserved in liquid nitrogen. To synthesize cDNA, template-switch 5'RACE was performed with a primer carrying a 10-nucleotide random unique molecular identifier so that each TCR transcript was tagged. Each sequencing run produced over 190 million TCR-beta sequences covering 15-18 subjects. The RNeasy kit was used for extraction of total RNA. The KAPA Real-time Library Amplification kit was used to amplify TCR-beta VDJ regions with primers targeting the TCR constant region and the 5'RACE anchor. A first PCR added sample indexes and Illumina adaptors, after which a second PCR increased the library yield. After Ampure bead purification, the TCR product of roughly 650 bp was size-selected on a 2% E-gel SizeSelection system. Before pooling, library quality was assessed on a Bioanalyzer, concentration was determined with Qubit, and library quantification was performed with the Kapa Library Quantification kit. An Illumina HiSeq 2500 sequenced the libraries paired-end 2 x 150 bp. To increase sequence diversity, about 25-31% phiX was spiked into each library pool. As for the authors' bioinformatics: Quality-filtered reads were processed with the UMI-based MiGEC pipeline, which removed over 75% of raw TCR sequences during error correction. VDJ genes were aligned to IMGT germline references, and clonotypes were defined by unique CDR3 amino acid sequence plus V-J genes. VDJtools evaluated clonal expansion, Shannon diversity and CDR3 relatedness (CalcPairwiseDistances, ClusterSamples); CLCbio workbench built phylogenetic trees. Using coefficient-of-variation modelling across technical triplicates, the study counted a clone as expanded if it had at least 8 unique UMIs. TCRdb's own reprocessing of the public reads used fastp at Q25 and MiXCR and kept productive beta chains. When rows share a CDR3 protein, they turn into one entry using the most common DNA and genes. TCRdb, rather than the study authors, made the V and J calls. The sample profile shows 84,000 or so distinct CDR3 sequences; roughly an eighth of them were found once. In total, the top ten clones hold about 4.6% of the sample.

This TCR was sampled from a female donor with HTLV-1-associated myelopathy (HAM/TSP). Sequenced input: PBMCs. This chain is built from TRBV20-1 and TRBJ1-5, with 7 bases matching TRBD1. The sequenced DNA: TGCAGTGCTAGACCGACAGGGCTTAGCCATCAGCCCCAGCATTTT. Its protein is CSARPTGLSHQPQHF.